This note documents a single T cell receptor beta chain sequence. A 5'RACE template-switching step, the method used to make TCR cDNA, added a universal primer site and UMIs. One entry per CDR3 protein, called by TCRdb with MiXCR from the 5' RACE reads. Among about 340,000 distinct CDR3 sequences listed, around 12% were seen once. The entry originates in a study of T cells after yellow fever vaccination. This TCR was sampled from a man aged 18 to 35 who received the YFV17D yellow fever vaccine. Here the sequenced sample was CD4+ T cells sorted from PBMCs, taken 15 days after the yellow fever booster vaccination.

The CDR3 region has the DNA TGTGCCAGCAGCTTTCACTACACAGATACGCAGTATTTT. Protein sequence: CASSFHYTDTQYF. The J gene is TRBJ2-3, the V gene TRBV7-2; D gene unclear. This CDR3 has 13 amino acids. Germline assignment: CDR1 SGHTA and CDR2 FQGNSA. V shed 3 bases and J shed 2 bases, with 6 bases lying between them.